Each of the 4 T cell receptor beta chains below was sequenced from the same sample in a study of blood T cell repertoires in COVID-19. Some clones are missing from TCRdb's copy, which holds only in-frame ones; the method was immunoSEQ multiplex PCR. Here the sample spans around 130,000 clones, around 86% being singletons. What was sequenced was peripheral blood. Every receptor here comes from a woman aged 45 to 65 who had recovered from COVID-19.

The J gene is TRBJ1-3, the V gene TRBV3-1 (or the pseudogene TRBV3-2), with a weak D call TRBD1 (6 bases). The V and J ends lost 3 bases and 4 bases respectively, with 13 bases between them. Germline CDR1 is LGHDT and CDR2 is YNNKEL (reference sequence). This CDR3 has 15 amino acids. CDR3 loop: CASSHGGVGGNTIYF. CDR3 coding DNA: TGTGCCAGCAGCCATGGGGGCGTCGGAGGAAACACCATATATTTT.

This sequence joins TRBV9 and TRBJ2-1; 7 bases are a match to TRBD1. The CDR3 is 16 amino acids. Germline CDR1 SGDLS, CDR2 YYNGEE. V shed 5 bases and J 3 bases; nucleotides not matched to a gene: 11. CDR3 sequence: CASSQTTGVVYNEQFF. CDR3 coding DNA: TGTGCCAGCAGTCAAACCACAGGGGTCGTCTACAATGAGCAGTTCTTC. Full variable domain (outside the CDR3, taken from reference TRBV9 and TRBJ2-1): DSGVTQTPKHLITATGQRVTLRCSPRSGDLSVYWYQQSLDQGLQFLIQYYNGEERAKGNILERFSAQQFPDLHSELNLSSLELGDSALYFCASSQTTGVVYNEQFFGPGTRLTVL.

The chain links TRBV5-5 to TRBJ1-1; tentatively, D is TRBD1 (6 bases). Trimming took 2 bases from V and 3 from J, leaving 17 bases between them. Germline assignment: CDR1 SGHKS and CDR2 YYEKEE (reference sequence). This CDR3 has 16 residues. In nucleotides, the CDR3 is TGTGCCAGCAGCTTCTCCAGGGGAATAGGGTACACTGAAGCTTTCTTT. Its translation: CASSFSRGIGYTEAFF.

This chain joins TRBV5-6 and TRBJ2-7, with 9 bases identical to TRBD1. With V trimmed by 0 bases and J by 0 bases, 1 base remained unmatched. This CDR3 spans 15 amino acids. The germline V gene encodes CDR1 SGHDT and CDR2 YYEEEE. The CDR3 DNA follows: TGTGCCAGCAGCTTGGCACAGGGGGCCTCCTACGAGCAGTACTTC. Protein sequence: CASSLAQGASYEQYF.